The sequence of this TCR beta chain was determined in a study of blood T cell repertoires in COVID-19. Study-level information: From T cells, B-cell-depleted T cells, or PBMCs came the material, which was cDNA or gDNA.

Source study methods: Amplified reference gene primers provided the basis for estimating nucleated cell counts. Sequencing used immunoSEQ multiplex PCR; TCRdb keeps in-frame clones, though not all of them. V and J calls and clone size follow that table, whereas D and trimming were derived from the DNA. The profile shows some 390,000 clones, around 91% of them singletons. This clone was found many times. Recovery among Cohort 3 donors was established by two negative PCRs, clearance, or symptom resolution. The ends were cut back, 5 bases at V and 3 bases at J, with 11 bases in the middle. The CDR3 is 13 residues long. CDR1 is MNHEY, CDR2 SVGEGT, per germline.

J is TRBJ2-7 and V is TRBV6-2 or TRBV6-3, with D perhaps matching TRBD2 (6 bases). Material for sequencing was PBMCs or T cells enriched from blood (not recorded which). This clonotype originated in a man in his thirties or forties who had recovered from COVID-19. CDR3 amino acids: CASSAGWDYEQYF. As DNA, the CDR3 is TGTGCCAGCAGTGCGGGGTGGGACTACGAGCAGTACTTC.